What follows is one T cell receptor beta chain and its context. This CDR3 region has 15 residues. The germline CDR1 and CDR2 sequences are KGHSH and LQKENI. Trimming cost V 2 bases and J 1 base, with 9 bases left between them. In the authors' workflow: From reference gene primer amplification, estimates of nucleated cell counts were derived. TCRdb's copy holds only in-frame clones and misses some; the assay was immunoSEQ multiplex PCR. V and J calls and clone size follow that table, whereas D and trimming were derived from the DNA. The table shows over 200,000 clones, with around 89% occurring only once. The data were taken from a study of blood T cell repertoires in COVID-19. For the study at large: Samples of COVID-19 (acute and convalescent) were obtained from the United States, Italy and Spain. From T cells, B-cell-depleted T cells, or PBMCs came the material, which was cDNA or gDNA.

Seattle-derived patients entered the study during active infection and were followed longitudinally. The rearrangement uses TRBV18 and TRBJ1-3; D is ambiguous. Sequencing was done on a sample of peripheral blood. The sequence came from a man aged 25-45 years with COVID-19, enrolled during active disease. CDR3 in amino acids: CASSPTLRSGNTIYF. The CDR3 coding sequence is TGTGCCAGCTCACCAACCCTACGTTCTGGAAACACCATATATTTT. The full variable domain, in which reference TRBV18 and TRBJ1-3 provide the parts outside the CDR3, is NAGVMQNPRHLVRRRGQEARLRCSPMKGHSHVYWYRQLPEEGLKFMVYLQKENIIDESGMPKERFSAEFPKEGPSILRIQQVVRGDSAAYFCASSPTLRSGNTIYFGEGSWLTVV.